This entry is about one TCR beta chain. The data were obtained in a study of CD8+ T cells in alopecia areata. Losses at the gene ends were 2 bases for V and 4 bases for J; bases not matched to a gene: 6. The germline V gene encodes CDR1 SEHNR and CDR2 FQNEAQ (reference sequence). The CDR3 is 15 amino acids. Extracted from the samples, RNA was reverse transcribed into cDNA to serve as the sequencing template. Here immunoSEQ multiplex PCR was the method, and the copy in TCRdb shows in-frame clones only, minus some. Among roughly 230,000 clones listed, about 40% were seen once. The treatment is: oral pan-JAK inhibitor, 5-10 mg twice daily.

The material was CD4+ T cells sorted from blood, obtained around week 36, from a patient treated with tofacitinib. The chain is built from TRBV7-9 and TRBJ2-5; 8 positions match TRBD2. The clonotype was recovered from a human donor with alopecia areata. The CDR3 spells CASSLPPGLGETQYF. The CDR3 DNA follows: TGTGCCAGCAGCTTACCTCCGGGACTAGGAGAGACCCAGTACTTC. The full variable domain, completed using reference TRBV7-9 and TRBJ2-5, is DTGVSQNPRHKITKRGQNVTFRCDPISEHNRLYWYRQTLGQGPEFLTYFQNEAQLEKSRLLSDRFSAERPKGSFSTLEIQRTEQGDSAMYLCASSLPPGLGETQYFGPGTRLLVL.